A selection of T cell receptor beta chains follows, all from one sample in a study of cytomegalovirus exposure and HLA in healthy donors. Using immunoSEQ multiplex PCR, the repertoire was profiled, and TCRdb retains in-frame clones only, with some absent. Recorded for this sample: more than 100,000 clones. The sample taken for sequencing was PBMCs. Receptors were obtained from a middle-aged woman in good health and CMV-seronegative. Both conserved end residues are part of each CDR3. D genes are given only for firm matches.

d_call j_call v_call cdr3_nt cdr3_aa
TRBD1 TRBJ1-5 TRBV11-2 TGTGCCAGCAGCTCGGGACAGTTCAATCAGCCCCAGCATTTT CASSSGQFNQPQHF
NA TRBJ2-5 TRBV10-3 TGTGCCATCAGGGACAGTCTACAAGAGACCCAGTACTTC CAIRDSLQETQYF
TRBD2 TRBJ2-3 TRBV7-2 TGTGCCAGCAGCTTAGATGGCGGGGGTCGGCCAGGGGATACGCAGTATTTT CASSLDGGGRPGDTQYF
TRBD1 TRBJ1-2 TRBV4-1 TGCGCCAGCAGCCATCGGACAGGGGGTAAAGAGGGCTACACCTTC CASSHRTGGKEGYTF
TRBD2 TRBJ2-5 TRBV7-9 TGTGCCAGCAGCTCCAGCGGCGGGGGGAATCAAGAGACCCAGTACTTC CASSSSGGGNQETQYF
NA TRBJ2-2 TRBV9 TGTGCCAGCACTAAAACCGGGGAGCTGTTTTTT CASTKTGELFF
NA TRBJ1-6 TRBV7-2 TGTGCCAGCAGCTTATCGCCAGGAACCTACACCTATAATTCACCCCTCCACTTT CASSLSPGTYTYNSPLHF
NA TRBJ2-2 TRBV5-1 TGCGCCAGCAGCTTGGCCGAGAGGTTGAATGGGCTGTTTTTT CASSLAERLNGLFF
NA TRBJ1-1 TRBV5-4 TGTGCCAGCAGCCCGGGGGGAGTGATGAGTGACACTGAAGCTTTCTTT CASSPGGVMSDTEAFF
NA TRBJ1-4 TRBV19 TGTGCCAGTAAAGAAGGTTTGAGGAAACTGTTTTTT CASKEGLRKLFF
TRBD2 TRBJ2-5 TRBV7-2 TGTGCCAGCAGCTCCGGACTAGCGGGGGATACCCAGTACTTC CASSSGLAGDTQYF
NA TRBJ1-2 TRBV4-3 TGCGCCAGCAGCCAAGACGCGGCCCGGGATAGCTATGGCTACACCTTC CASSQDAARDSYGYTF
TRBD1 TRBJ1-2 TRBV28 TGTGCCAGCAGTCCAATACAGGGGGCGCATGGCTACACCTTC CASSPIQGAHGYTF
NA TRBJ2-2 TRBV12-5 TGTGCTAGTGGTTTGGTATCAGGGACCGGGGAGCTGTTTTTT CASGLVSGTGELFF
TRBD1 TRBJ1-5 TRBV5-4 TGTGCCAGCAGCCTCCGGGACAGTCCCAATCAGCCCCAGCATTTT CASSLRDSPNQPQHF
TRBD1 TRBJ1-2 TRBV19 TGTGCCAGTAGCCCGGGGCCAGGGGGCAACTATGGCTACACCTTC CASSPGPGGNYGYTF
TRBD2 TRBJ2-5 TRBV7-2 TGTGCCAGCAGCTTTCAGGGGCTAGCGGGGGGCCACCAAGAGACCCAGTACTTC CASSFQGLAGGHQETQYF
NA TRBJ1-1 TRBV7-9 TGTGCCAGCAGCCTACAGGGAAACACTGAAGCTTTCTTT CASSLQGNTEAFF
NA TRBJ2-7 TRBV6-1 TGTGCCAGCAGTGAGAACAGAGACTACGAGCAGTACTTC CASSENRDYEQYF
NA TRBJ1-2 TRBV2 TGTGCCAACCCTTCTGCCAGGGGCTACACCTTC CANPSARGYTF
TRBD2 TRBJ2-7 TRBV29-1 TGCAGCGTTGAATCCACTAGCGGTCTCTCCTACGAGCAGTACTTC CSVESTSGLSYEQYF
TRBD2 TRBJ2-3 TRBV6-1 TGTGCCAGTGTGAGCGGGGGGGCCACAGATACGCAGTATTTT CASVSGGATDTQYF
TRBD2 TRBJ2-7 TRBV7-2 TGTGCCAGCAGCTCCCGATCTTTGGGAGCGGGGGGATCCTACGAGCAGTACTTC CASSSRSLGAGGSYEQYF
TRBD1 TRBJ1-1 TRBV7-9 TGTGCCAGCAGCTTATTGACAGGGGGCACTGAAGCTTTCTTT CASSLLTGGTEAFF
NA TRBJ1-5 TRBV19 TGTGCCAGTAGTAGAGGCAACAGCGGTAGCAATCAGCCCCAGCATTTT CASSRGNSGSNQPQHF
NA TRBJ2-3 TRBV10-3 TGTGCCATCAGGGAAACGGACACCCGCACAGATACGCAGTATTTT CAIRETDTRTDTQYF
NA TRBJ2-7 TRBV6-5 TGTGCCAGCAGCTCGACTGAAACCTACGAGCAGTACTTC CASSSTETYEQYF
TRBD1 TRBJ1-2 TRBV29-1 TGCAGCGCAACGCCGGGACAGGAACTACAAAACTATGGCTACACCTTC CSATPGQELQNYGYTF
TRBD1 TRBJ2-2 TRBV27 TGTGCCAGCAACTTACGACAGGGTAACACCGGGGAGCTGTTTTTT CASNLRQGNTGELFF
NA TRBJ1-5 TRBV6-1 TGTGCCAGCAGCCTGGAACAGATTAGCAATCAGCCCCAGCATTTT CASSLEQISNQPQHF
TRBD2 TRBJ2-4 TRBV7-2 TGTGCCAGCAGCTCAGAACTAGCGGGGGGGAAAAACATTCAGTACTTC CASSSELAGGKNIQYF
NA TRBJ2-2 TRBV19 TGTGCCAGTAGTAAACAGGGTACCGGGGAGCTGTTTTTT CASSKQGTGELFF
NA TRBJ1-5 TRBV5-8 TGTGCCAGCAGCTTGAAGGGAGGTAGCAATCAGCCCCAGCATTTT CASSLKGGSNQPQHF
NA TRBJ2-1 TRBV6-1 TGTGCCAGCAGTGAGAGGGCCCTCAACCCCCCTTACAATGAGCAGTTCTTC CASSERALNPPYNEQFF
TRBD2 TRBJ2-5 TRBV5-4 TGTGCCAGCAGCATAGGGACTAGCGGGGGCCTGGAGACCCAGTACTTC CASSIGTSGGLETQYF
NA TRBJ2-7 TRBV11-3 TGTGCCAGCAGCTTAGAAGCAGGTTCCTACGAGCAGTACTTC CASSLEAGSYEQYF
NA TRBJ2-2 TRBV7-3 TGTGCCAGCAAGCAGGGGAACACCGGGGAGCTGTTTTTT CASKQGNTGELFF
TRBD1 TRBJ1-2 TRBV10-3 TGTGCCACTGGGGACAGGGAGGGTGGCTACACCTTC CATGDREGGYTF
TRBD2 TRBJ2-1 TRBV27 TGTGCCAGCAGTTCAGGACTAGCGGGGGGTACGCATGAGCAGTTCTTC CASSSGLAGGTHEQFF
NA TRBJ1-3 TRBV5-1 TGCGCCAGCAGCCCCTACTCTGGAAACACCATATATTTT CASSPYSGNTIYF
NA TRBJ1-5 TRBV7-2 TGTGCCAGCAGTTTTACAGGGCCCGATCAGCCCCAGCATTTT CASSFTGPDQPQHF